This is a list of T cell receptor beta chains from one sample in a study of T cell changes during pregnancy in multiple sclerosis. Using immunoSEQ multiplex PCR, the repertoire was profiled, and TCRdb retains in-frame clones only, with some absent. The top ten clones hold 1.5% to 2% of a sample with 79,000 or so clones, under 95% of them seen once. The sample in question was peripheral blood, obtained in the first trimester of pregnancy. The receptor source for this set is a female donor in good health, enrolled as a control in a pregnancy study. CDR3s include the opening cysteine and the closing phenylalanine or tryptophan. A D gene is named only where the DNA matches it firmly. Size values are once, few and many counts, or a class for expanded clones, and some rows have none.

CDR3 protein: CASSLGEAGNEQFF
V gene: TRBV2
clone size: once
J gene: TRBJ2-1
D gene: -
CDR3 length: 14

CDR3 protein: CASSFLSNEQYF
V gene: TRBV5-5
clone size: -
J gene: TRBJ2-7
D gene: -
CDR3 length: 12

CDR3 protein: CASSPGGGAYGYTF
V gene: TRBV7-9
clone size: -
J gene: TRBJ1-2
D gene: -
CDR3 length: 14

CDR3 protein: CASSLAVGHSYEQYF
V gene: TRBV7-8
clone size: -
J gene: TRBJ2-7
D gene: -
CDR3 length: 15

CDR3 protein: CASSRSQGAYEQYF
V gene: TRBV19
clone size: -
J gene: TRBJ2-7
D gene: TRBD1
CDR3 length: 14

CDR3 protein: CATRQGRTEAFF
V gene: TRBV6-1
clone size: -
J gene: TRBJ1-1
D gene: TRBD1
CDR3 length: 12

CDR3 protein: CASTTTLRSYEQYF
V gene: TRBV7-6
clone size: -
J gene: TRBJ2-7
D gene: -
CDR3 length: 14

CDR3 protein: CASSSLRDRGIANYGYTF
V gene: TRBV7-9
clone size: few
J gene: TRBJ1-2
D gene: TRBD1
CDR3 length: 18

CDR3 protein: CASSQEGTGGGEQFF
V gene: TRBV4-3
clone size: -
J gene: TRBJ2-1
D gene: TRBD1
CDR3 length: 15

CDR3 protein: CASSGTSGAHEQFF
V gene: TRBV14
clone size: -
J gene: TRBJ2-1
D gene: TRBD2
CDR3 length: 14

CDR3 protein: CASSFPGNTEAFF
V gene: TRBV27
clone size: -
J gene: TRBJ1-1
D gene: -
CDR3 length: 13